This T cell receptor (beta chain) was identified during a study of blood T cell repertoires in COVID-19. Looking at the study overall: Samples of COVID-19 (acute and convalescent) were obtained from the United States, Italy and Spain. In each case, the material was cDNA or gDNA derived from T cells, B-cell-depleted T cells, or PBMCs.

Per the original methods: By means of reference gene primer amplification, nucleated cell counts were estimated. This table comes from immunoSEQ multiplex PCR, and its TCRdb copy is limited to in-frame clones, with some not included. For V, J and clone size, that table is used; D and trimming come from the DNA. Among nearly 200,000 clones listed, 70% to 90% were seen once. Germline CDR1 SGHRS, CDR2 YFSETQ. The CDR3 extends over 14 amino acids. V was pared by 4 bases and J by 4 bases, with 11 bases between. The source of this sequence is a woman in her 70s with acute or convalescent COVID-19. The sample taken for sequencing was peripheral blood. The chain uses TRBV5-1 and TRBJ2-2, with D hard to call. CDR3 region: CASSQTPTTGELFF. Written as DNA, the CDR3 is TGCGCCAGCAGCCAGACTCCTACCACCGGGGAGCTGTTTTTT.